This T cell receptor (beta chain) was sequenced for a study of blood T cell repertoires in COVID-19 (dated by TCRdb to about 2020). For the wider study: Samples from collaborators originated in the United States, Italy and Spain and spanned both the acute and convalescent phases of COVID-19. The material from the prospective study consisted of cDNA or gDNA derived from T cells, B-cell-depleted T cells, or PBMCs. Subjects who had been exposed to COVID-19, were actively infected with it, or had recovered from it provided the deeply sampled blood TCRbeta repertoires that made up the dataset. The repertoires were made available in a free public database intended to serve as a resource for research on the immune response to SARS-CoV-2. Samples came from the ongoing ImmuneRACE study (first 160 participants) plus 1,254 subjects from 6 global collaborators. The sample metadata nearly always contained a de-identified subject ID, COVID-19 status, age in years and sex. Where available, HLA class I and class II types were obtained from metadata supplied by the sample provider rather than from assay-based typing. The research as a whole found: Clinical and demographic metadata were provided uncurated, with the amount varying by source and participant.

Sequences SGHRS (CDR1) and YFSETQ (CDR2) are obtained from the germline V gene. The cysteine opens and the phenylalanine closes a CDR3 of 13 amino acids. Only the CDR3 part of the read is kept: 39 bases, read in frame from the first base. V and J are truncated by 2 bases and 0 bases respectively, leaving an intervening sequence of 4 bases. Each collaborating institution followed its own protocols to collect whole blood in K2EDTA tubes. For TCRbeta analysis, collaborators shipped samples as frozen whole blood, isolated PBMCs, or DNA extracted from either of those sample types. Details on this clone: Its antigen has not been determined. Base qualities are not provided; no much larger clone lies one nucleotide away.

TCRbeta CDR3 regions were amplified from genomic DNA using the immunoSEQ Assay, a bias-controlled multiplex PCR. Regarding the original processing steps: The number of nucleated cells in each sample was estimated by amplification of reference gene primers within the assay. To quantify the absolute abundance of each unique TCRbeta CDR3 rearrangement, sequence reads were collapsed and filtered. Productive Simpson clonality was computed per sample as the square root of Simpson's diversity index over productive rearrangements. TCRdb mirrors the immuneACCESS table, restricted to in-frame sequences. Some clones are absent from its copies; in checked studies, under half trace to an unresolved V gene, and the reason for the others is unknown. V, J and clone size are those of that table, while D and trimming were read from the DNA. For this sample there are 13,000 to 15,000 clones; 81% appear just once. In total, the top ten clones hold over 25% of the sample.

The clonotype was recovered from a human donor in a cohort sampled during active COVID-19. The sequence joins TRBV5-1 to TRBJ2-3; the D gene is not confidently resolved. Material for sequencing was peripheral blood. The nucleotides are TGCGCCAGCAGCTTCCGGAGCACAGATACGCAGTATTTT. Protein translation: CASSFRSTDTQYF. The full variable domain, with segments outside the CDR3 supplied by the reference TRBV5-1 and TRBJ2-3 proteins, appears as KAGVTQTPRYLIKTRGQQVTLSCSPISGHRSVSWYQQTPGQGLQFLFEYFSETQRNKGNFPGRFSGRQFSNSRSEMNVSTLELGDSALYLCASSFRSTDTQYFGPGTRLTVL.